This T cell receptor beta chain was found in a study of blood T cells in healthy people across ages. Study-wide results and limits: Observed TCR beta diversity per million T cells went down as age went up. This fall followed a roughly linear course with age.

V was cut by 3 bases and J by 3 bases, with 14 bases left in between. The CDR3 contains 16 residues. Germline loops: CDR1 SEHNR, CDR2 FQNEAQ (reference sequence). In the case of this clonotype: Its antigen is unknown.

A second PCR of about 7 to 11 cycles used a sample-barcoded 5' primer and a J-beta primer mix. A tag from a template-switch adaptor with 12 random nucleotides marked each cDNA molecule. TCRdb called the 5' RACE reads again in MiXCR, with one record for every CDR3 protein. Among about 1,400,000 distinct CDR3 sequences listed, roughly 59% were seen once. The V gene is TRBV7-9, the J gene TRBJ2-2; tentatively, D is TRBD1 or TRBD2 (5 bases each). The specimen sequenced was blood. The sequence was obtained from a man aged 18 to 30 in good health. The CDR3 nucleotides read TGTGCCAGCAGCTTGGGGCTAGCCATATACACCGGGGAGCTGTTTTTT. Its protein product is CASSLGLAIYTGELFF.